A selection of T cell receptor beta chains follows, all from one sample in a study of vaccination and CD4 T cells after COVID-19. No antigen has been assigned to these receptors. TCRdb re-analysed the PCR reads in MiXCR, keeping a single row per CDR3 protein. Of around 30,000 distinct CDR3 sequences listed, roughly a third are singletons. Here the sequenced sample was CD4+ T cells from blood, cultured in vitro, taken about 7 months after SARS-CoV-2 vaccination. The receptors were sampled from a human donor who had recovered from COVID-19. Both conserved end residues are part of each CDR3. D genes are given only for firm matches. Only some rows state a clone size, as once, few, many or a class for expanded clones.

j_call | v_call | clone_size | d_call | cdr3_nt | cdr3_aa
TRBJ2-3 | TRBV7-9 | - | - | TGTGCCAGCAGCCCGGGACTGGCGGATACGCAGTATTTT | CASSPGLADTQYF
TRBJ1-5 | TRBV10-3 | - | - | TGTGCCATCACTGAGGACGCTCGGGGGCCCCAGCATTTT | CAITEDARGPQHF
TRBJ1-1 | TRBV20-1 | once | - | TGCAGTGCTAGAGATCTGGGTGAAGCTTTCTTT | CSARDLGEAFF
TRBJ2-7 | TRBV27 | - | TRBD1 | TGTGCCAGCAGTTTATACTCAGGGGGCTGGTACGAGCAGTACTTC | CASSLYSGGWYEQYF
TRBJ2-5 | TRBV6-1 | few | TRBD1 | TGTGCCAGCAGCGAACAGGGGGCGCGAGAGACCCAGTACTTC | CASSEQGARETQYF
TRBJ1-2 | TRBV20-1 | few | - | TGCAGTGCTAGCGGGCGGGGGACCTATGGCTACACCTTC | CSASGRGTYGYTF
TRBJ2-7 | TRBV28 | - | TRBD2 | TGTGCCAGCAGTTCTCCCCCCTGGGGGGGCTACGAGCAGTACTTC | CASSSPPWGGYEQYF
TRBJ2-7 | TRBV5-1 | few | - | TGCGCCAGCAGCTTGGAGGGACCAAAGACCGAGCAGTACTTC | CASSLEGPKTEQYF
TRBJ2-3 | TRBV6-1 | few | TRBD2 | TGTGCCAGCAGTGAAGGGACTAGCGGGCACATCACAGATACGCAGTATTTT | CASSEGTSGHITDTQYF
TRBJ2-7 | TRBV1 | - | - | TGCACCAGCAGCCAAGATCCCCGGGGGCCCTACGAGCAGTACTTC | CTSSQDPRGPYEQYF
TRBJ2-5 | TRBV27 | - | - | TGTGCCAGCAGAAGGCGCAGGGGCGTTCAAGAGACCCAGTACTTC | CASRRRRGVQETQYF
TRBJ1-2 | TRBV6-1 | few | - | TGTGCCAGCACCCGAGACGGGGCTAACTATGGCTACACCTTC | CASTRDGANYGYTF
TRBJ2-7 | TRBV28 | - | - | TGTGCCAGCAGTCTCCCCAAGGGCAGTAGCTCCTACGAGCAGTACTTC | CASSLPKGSSSYEQYF
TRBJ1-6 | TRBV28 | few | - | TGTGCCACCAGACCGGCCCCCCAAAATCGGGATTCACCCCTCCACTTT | CATRPAPQNRDSPLHF
TRBJ2-1 | TRBV5-1 | - | TRBD2 | TGCGCCAGCAGCAACGGGACTAGCTCCTACAATGAGCAGTTCTTC | CASSNGTSSYNEQFF
TRBJ2-1 | TRBV29-1 | - | - | TGCAGCGTGACTGAAACGAGCTCCTACAATGAGCAGTTCTTC | CSVTETSSYNEQFF
TRBJ2-5 | TRBV2 | - | - | TGTGCCTCTCTTTTGATCGGGGAGAAGACCCAGTACTTC | CASLLIGEKTQYF
TRBJ2-3 | TRBV27 | - | - | TGTGCCAGCAGTTTCTTTGGGTTTTCAGATACGCAGTATTTT | CASSFFGFSDTQYF
TRBJ1-1 | TRBV27 | few | TRBD1 | TGTGCCAGCAGTTGGAGGACAGGGAGCACTGAAGCTTTCTTT | CASSWRTGSTEAFF
TRBJ2-5 | TRBV5-1 | - | - | TGCGCCAGCAGCTTGGAATACCGAGAGACCCAGTACTTC | CASSLEYRETQYF
TRBJ2-5 | TRBV4-1 | - | - | TGCGCCAGCAGCCGCCCGGAAGGCGGGCAAGAGACCCAGTACTTC | CASSRPEGGQETQYF
TRBJ2-5 | TRBV25-1 | once | - | TGTGCCAGCTCAAGTGGGAAGGGGTTTCAAGAGACCCAGTACTTC | CASSSGKGFQETQYF
TRBJ2-7 | TRBV2 | - | - | TGTGCCAGCAGTGCCCGTCTAGCCGGCGACTACGAGCAGTACTTC | CASSARLAGDYEQYF
TRBJ1-2 | TRBV4-2 | - | - | TGTGCCAGCAGCCAAGATCGGAAGTACACCTTC | CASSQDRKYTF
TRBJ2-3 | TRBV7-2 | few | - | TGTGCCAGCAGCGAAATCACAGATACGCAGTATTTT | CASSEITDTQYF
TRBJ2-3 | TRBV6-1 | few | - | TGTGCCAGCAAGGACCCTCGGGGATCTAGCACAGATACGCAGTATTTT | CASKDPRGSSTDTQYF
TRBJ2-3 | TRBV20-1 | few | - | TGCAGTGCTAGATCCGGGAGAGGTTCAGATACGCAGTATTTT | CSARSGRGSDTQYF
TRBJ2-1 | TRBV7-9 | - | TRBD2 | TGTGCCAGCAGCCGTATGGGACTAGCGGGAAGGGGGGAGCAGTTCTTC | CASSRMGLAGRGEQFF
TRBJ1-2 | TRBV20-1 | few | - | TGCAGTGCTAGAGGAGGTAGTGGGGGCAACTATGGCTACACCTTC | CSARGGSGGNYGYTF
TRBJ1-5 | TRBV6-5 | - | TRBD1 | TGTGCCAGCAGTTACTCGACCCGGGACAGAACCCTAGTACTCAATCAGCCCCAGCATTTT | CASSYSTRDRTLVLNQPQHF
TRBJ1-1 | TRBV5-4 | - | - | TGTGCCAGCAGCTCCATGAATGGGGCACCCCCTGGGGCTTTCTTT | CASSSMNGAPPGAFF
TRBJ1-5 | TRBV15 | once | - | TGTGCCACCAGCAGCAGACGGTACCGGACAGAGGATAGCAATCAGCCCCAGCATTTT | CATSSRRYRTEDSNQPQHF
TRBJ2-1 | TRBV2 | - | - | TGTGCCAGCAGTCCGGACAGCTACAATGAGCAGTTCTTC | CASSPDSYNEQFF
TRBJ2-3 | TRBV7-3 | - | TRBD2 | TGTGCCAGCAGCTACCTACCGACTAGCGGTAGCACAGATACGCAGTATTTT | CASSYLPTSGSTDTQYF
TRBJ1-5 | TRBV5-8 | - | - | TGTGCCAGCAGCTTCTGGCAACAGGTATCTGGCAATCAGCCCCAGCATTTT | CASSFWQQVSGNQPQHF
TRBJ1-6 | TRBV5-4 | - | - | TGTGCCAGCAGCCCCGGGGGGGGCCACTATAATTCACCCCTCCACTTT | CASSPGGGHYNSPLHF
TRBJ2-5 | TRBV18 | - | TRBD1 | TGTGCCAGCTCACTCCAGACAGGGCGCCAAGAGACCCAGTACTTC | CASSLQTGRQETQYF
TRBJ2-5 | TRBV7-6 | - | - | TGTGCCAGCAGCCGTCTTGGGGGAGTAACCGAGACCCAGTACTTC | CASSRLGGVTETQYF
TRBJ2-7 | TRBV28 | few | TRBD2 | TGTGCCAGCAGTTGGGCTAGCGGAACCTACGAGCAGTACTTC | CASSWASGTYEQYF
TRBJ1-5 | TRBV7-9 | few | TRBD1 | TGTGCCAGCAGCGCCAGCGGCCGGGACAGGGCTTATAGCAATCAGCCCCAGCATTTT | CASSASGRDRAYSNQPQHF
TRBJ1-2 | TRBV2 | - | - | TGTGCCAGCGGTCGAGTGGGGGTGGGCGGCTACACCTTC | CASGRVGVGGYTF
TRBJ1-6 | TRBV7-8 | few | - | TGTGCCAGCAGCTTAGGTGTCGGGGGCCTGGGCTCACCCCTCCACTTT | CASSLGVGGLGSPLHF
TRBJ2-3 | TRBV12-3/TRBV12-4 | - | - | TGTGCCAGCAGTTTAGCGCAGTTCATGGACTTAGATACGCAGTATTTT | CASSLAQFMDLDTQYF
TRBJ2-7 | TRBV7-2 | - | - | TGTGCCAGCAGCTTGGGGCCGTCCAACGAGCAGTACTTC | CASSLGPSNEQYF
TRBJ1-5 | TRBV28 | - | TRBD1 | TGTGCCAGCAGTTTTTCCTGGGCAGGGGGCCAGCCCCAGCATTTT | CASSFSWAGGQPQHF
TRBJ1-5 | TRBV6-1 | - | TRBD1 | TGTGCCAGCAGCCGGGGACAGGGCTTTCAGCCCCAGCATTTT | CASSRGQGFQPQHF
TRBJ1-1 | TRBV18 | - | - | TGTGCCAGCTCACCACAGAACACTGAAGCTTTCTTT | CASSPQNTEAFF
TRBJ1-6 | TRBV5-1 | - | - | TGCGCCAGCATGGCACAGGCGGATTCACCCCTCCACTTT | CASMAQADSPLHF
TRBJ2-2 | TRBV24-1 | few | - | TGTGCCACCAGTGAGGACAGCACCGGGGAGCTGTTTTTT | CATSEDSTGELFF
TRBJ1-2 | TRBV18 | - | - | TGTGCCAGCTCACCAGGACGGAACTATGGCTACACCTTC | CASSPGRNYGYTF
TRBJ2-1 | TRBV5-4 | few | - | TGTGCCAGCAGCTTGTTTATTGGCGGGGGCACCTACAATGAGCAGTTCTTC | CASSLFIGGGTYNEQFF
TRBJ1-6 | TRBV25-1 | - | - | TGTGCCAGCAGTGAATTAGGGCCGATAGCGGTTTCACCCCTCCACTTT | CASSELGPIAVSPLHF
TRBJ1-1 | TRBV4-1 | few | - | TGCGCCAGCAGCAGGGACACTGAAGCTTTCTTT | CASSRDTEAFF
TRBJ1-5 | TRBV7-2 | - | - | TGTGCCAGCAGCTTAGATGGTGGGGGCGGGGGGTTAAAGCCCCAGCATTTT | CASSLDGGGGGLKPQHF
TRBJ1-1 | TRBV28 | - | TRBD1 | TGTGCCAGCACCCGGACAGGGGGCGCCCACACTGAAGCTTTCTTT | CASTRTGGAHTEAFF
TRBJ1-5 | TRBV15 | few | - | TGTGCCACCAGCAGGGCGGGGACACCAAGCCCTTCGTCCCAGCATTTT | CATSRAGTPSPSSQHF
TRBJ2-3 | TRBV7-9 | - | - | TGTGCCAGCACTGCCAGACGAGCAGATACGCAGTATTTT | CASTARRADTQYF
TRBJ2-1 | TRBV10-3 | few | - | TGTGCCATCAGGGATCACTCAGGCTCCTACAATGAGCAGTTCTTC | CAIRDHSGSYNEQFF
TRBJ2-5 | TRBV20-1 | - | - | TGCAGTGGTTTCGGCGGCCGGGAGACCCAGTACTTC | CSGFGGRETQYF